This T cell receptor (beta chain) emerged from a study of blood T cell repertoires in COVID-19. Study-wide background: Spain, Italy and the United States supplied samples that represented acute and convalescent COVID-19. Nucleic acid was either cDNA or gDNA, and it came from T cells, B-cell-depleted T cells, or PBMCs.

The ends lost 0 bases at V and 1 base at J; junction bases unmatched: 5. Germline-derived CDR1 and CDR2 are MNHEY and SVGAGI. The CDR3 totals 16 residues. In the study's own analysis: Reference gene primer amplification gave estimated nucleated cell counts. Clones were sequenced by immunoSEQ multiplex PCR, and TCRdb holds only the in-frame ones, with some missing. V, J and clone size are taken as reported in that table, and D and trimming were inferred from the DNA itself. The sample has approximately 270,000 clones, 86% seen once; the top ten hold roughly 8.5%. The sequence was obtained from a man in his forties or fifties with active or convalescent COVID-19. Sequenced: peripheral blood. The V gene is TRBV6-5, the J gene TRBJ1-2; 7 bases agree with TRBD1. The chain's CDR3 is CASSYSRTGGNYGYTF. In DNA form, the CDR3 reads TGTGCCAGCAGTTACTCTAGGACAGGTGGTAACTATGGCTACACCTTC.